This paragraph covers one T cell receptor beta chain sequence. Its matching antigen is unknown. The data were taken from a study of monozygotic twins with inflammatory bowel disease. Overall study findings and caveats: Any single strong signal or clonotype tied to IBD lacked support.

Each of the TCR libraries took around 3.5 ug of total RNA. TCRdb processed the 5' RACE reads again and assigns one entry to each CDR3 protein, with no DNA. Across about 300,000 distinct CDR3 sequences, the top ten clones capture 5% to 6% of the sample. The germline V gene encodes CDR1 DFQATT and CDR2 SNEGSKA (reference sequence). The CDR3 runs to 14 residues. Sequenced material: blood. This TCR was recovered from a human donor with ulcerative colitis or Crohn's disease, or a healthy co-twin of an affected twin (not recorded which). J is TRBJ1-2 and V is TRBV20-1; the D call of TRBD1 rests on TCRdb alone, since no DNA is present to check it. This CDR3 is CSAMDIRGPLGYTF.